Listed below are T cell receptor beta chains from one sample, sequenced in a study of beta chain features in type 1 diabetes. Method: immunoSEQ multiplex PCR; TCRdb's copy keeps in-frame clones and lacks some. The sample yields about 230,000 clones, approximately 16% seen once. The specimen was naive CD4+ T cells from blood. The receptors come from a man between 25 and 39 years old with type 1 diabetes. CDR3s include the opening cysteine and the closing phenylalanine or tryptophan. The D gene is left open where the match is weak. Not all rows give a size; the values are once, few, many and, for expanded clones, a class.

clone_size,v_call,j_call,d_call,cdr3_aa,cdr3_nt
few,TRBV15,TRBJ2-7,.,CATSRGGADSYEQYF,TGTGCCACCAGCAGAGGGGGGGCAGACTCCTACGAGCAGTACTTC
.,TRBV7-2,TRBJ2-7,TRBD2,CASSLTGLAAYEQYF,TGTGCCAGCAGCTTAACGGGACTAGCGGCTTACGAGCAGTACTTC
.,TRBV28,TRBJ2-1,.,CASSWAGTLSYNEQFF,TGTGCCAGCAGTTGGGCCGGGACACTCTCCTACAATGAGCAGTTCTTC
.,TRBV9,TRBJ2-3,.,CASSGSSGTDTQYF,TGTGCCAGCAGCGGGTCTAGCGGCACAGATACGCAGTATTTT
.,TRBV7-2,TRBJ1-1,.,CASSPTGGLGTEAFF,TGTGCCAGCAGCCCCACAGGAGGGTTGGGCACTGAAGCTTTCTTT
.,TRBV7-6,TRBJ2-5,TRBD2,CASSFGGGLQETQYF,TGTGCCAGCAGCTTTGGGGGGGGTCTACAAGAGACCCAGTACTTC
few,TRBV5-4,TRBJ2-5,TRBD1,CASSPQPGQGMQETQYF,TGTGCCAGCAGCCCTCAGCCGGGACAGGGAATGCAAGAGACCCAGTACTTC
few,TRBV27,TRBJ2-7,TRBD2,CASSRGLGVRYEQYF,TGTGCCAGCAGTCGCGGACTAGGAGTGAGGTACGAGCAGTACTTC
few,TRBV30,TRBJ2-7,TRBD2,CAWRLAANSYEQYF,TGTGCCTGGAGGCTAGCGGCTAACTCCTACGAGCAGTACTTC
few,TRBV9,TRBJ2-1,.,CASSPGQMSSYNEQFF,TGTGCCAGCAGCCCAGGCCAAATGAGCTCCTACAATGAGCAGTTCTTC
.,TRBV7-9,TRBJ2-1,.,CASSLDRRASHNEQFF,TGTGCCAGCAGCTTAGACAGAAGAGCGTCCCACAATGAGCAGTTCTTC
few,TRBV30,TRBJ2-5,TRBD1,CAWSGTGETQYF,TGTGCCTGGTCCGGGACAGGGGAGACCCAGTACTTC
.,TRBV5-1,TRBJ2-2,TRBD2,CASSFSSGYTGELFF,TGCGCCAGCAGCTTCTCTAGCGGTTACACCGGGGAGCTGTTTTTT
.,TRBV4-1,TRBJ2-7,.,CASSQAEVASYEQYF,TGCGCCAGCAGCCAAGCGGAAGTTGCCAGCTACGAGCAGTACTTC
few,TRBV20-1,TRBJ1-2,.,CSASTLYGYTF,TGCAGTGCTAGTACGCTCTATGGCTACACCTTC
.,TRBV29-1,TRBJ1-2,.,CSVQTSWDAANYGYTF,TGCAGCGTCCAGACGAGTTGGGACGCAGCTAACTATGGCTACACCTTC
.,TRBV29-1,TRBJ2-3,TRBD2,CSVEGLAGANTDTQYF,TGCAGCGTTGAAGGGTTAGCGGGAGCTAACACAGATACGCAGTATTTT
few,TRBV5-4,TRBJ2-2,.,CASSRPGGTNTGELFF,TGTGCCAGCAGCCGGCCCGGCGGAACAAACACCGGGGAGCTGTTTTTT
.,TRBV4-2,TRBJ2-1,TRBD2,CASSPVTGSGSVSEQFF,TGTGCCAGCAGCCCCGTTACGGGGAGCGGGAGTGTTAGTGAGCAGTTCTTC
few,TRBV29-1,TRBJ1-4,.,CSAGGGVGEKLFF,TGCAGCGCCGGCGGGGGAGTTGGTGAAAAACTGTTTTTT
.,TRBV7-2,TRBJ1-1,.,CASSLAGRPSEAFF,TGTGCCAGCAGCTTGGCTGGTAGACCATCTGAAGCTTTCTTT
.,TRBV10-3,TRBJ2-5,.,CAISEREEETQYF,TGTGCCATCAGTGAGCGTGAGGAAGAGACCCAGTACTTC
few,TRBV27,TRBJ2-7,TRBD2,CASSLAGGIYEQYF,TGTGCCAGCAGTTTAGCGGGAGGGATATACGAGCAGTACTTC
.,TRBV7-9,TRBJ2-7,TRBD2,CASSTSGINEQYF,TGTGCCAGCAGCACTAGCGGGATTAATGAGCAGTACTTC
.,TRBV14,TRBJ2-5,.,CASSQERGRETQYF,TGTGCCAGCAGCCAAGAGAGGGGACGAGAGACCCAGTACTTC
few,TRBV7-3,TRBJ2-5,.,CASSLSPIGSQYF,TGTGCCAGCAGCTTATCTCCCATAGGGTCCCAGTACTTC
.,TRBV29-1,TRBJ1-1,.,CSAWTYEAFF,TGCAGCGCCTGGACCTATGAGGCTTTCTTT
.,TRBV18,TRBJ2-7,.,CASSPDSSYEQYF,TGTGCCAGCTCTCCCGACAGTTCCTACGAGCAGTACTTC
few,TRBV29-1,TRBJ1-1,TRBD1,CSVEARQGMNTEAFF,TGCAGCGTTGAAGCTCGACAGGGCATGAACACTGAAGCTTTCTTT
.,TRBV6-5,TRBJ1-5,.,CASSFNLNQPQHF,TGTGCCAGCAGTTTCAACCTTAATCAGCCCCAGCATTTT
.,TRBV9,TRBJ2-7,.,CASSPRDGYEQYF,TGTGCCAGCAGCCCCCGTGATGGTTACGAGCAGTACTTC
few,TRBV28,TRBJ2-1,.,CASSLTTGILVFF,TGTGCCAGCAGTTTGACTACGGGGATTTTGGTGTTCTTC
.,TRBV9,TRBJ2-1,.,CASSVASLNEQFF,TGTGCCAGCAGCGTAGCGAGCCTCAATGAGCAGTTCTTC
few,TRBV2,TRBJ2-7,TRBD1,CASRDRGYEQYF,TGTGCCAGCAGGGACAGGGGCTACGAGCAGTACTTC
few,TRBV18,TRBJ2-1,TRBD2,CASSPRAGGNNEQFF,TGTGCCAGCTCACCAAGAGCGGGGGGTAACAATGAGCAGTTCTTC
.,TRBV7-9,TRBJ2-7,.,CASSFTRDEGEQYF,TGTGCCAGCAGCTTTACCCGGGACGAGGGCGAGCAGTACTTC
.,TRBV27,TRBJ2-6,TRBD1,CASSLRTGAGANVLTF,TGTGCCAGCAGTTTACGGACAGGGGCTGGGGCCAACGTCCTGACTTTC
few,TRBV4-3,TRBJ2-7,.,CASSQSSGAPYEQYF,TGCGCCAGCAGCCAATCGTCGGGAGCTCCCTACGAGCAGTACTTC
.,TRBV7-2,TRBJ2-1,TRBD2,CASSLAGRYNEQFF,TGTGCCAGCAGTTTAGCGGGCCGGTACAATGAGCAGTTCTTC
few,TRBV7-2,TRBJ2-5,TRBD2,CASSLGGSGETQYF,TGTGCCAGCAGCTTAGGCGGGAGTGGAGAGACCCAGTACTTC
.,TRBV30,TRBJ2-3,.,CAWRRGPNTDTQYF,TGTGCCTGGAGGAGGGGACCCAACACAGATACGCAGTATTTT
few,TRBV14,TRBJ2-4,TRBD1,CASSPGQERNIQYF,TGTGCCAGCAGCCCGGGACAGGAAAGAAACATTCAGTACTTC
few,TRBV9,TRBJ1-2,.,CASSVDDGYTF,TGTGCCAGCAGCGTAGACGATGGCTACACCTTC
few,TRBV11-2,TRBJ2-7,.,CASSLTPYSMYEQYF,TGTGCCAGCAGCTTAACCCCCTACTCTATGTACGAGCAGTACTTC
few,TRBV29-1,TRBJ2-3,.,CSAGTSSTDTQYF,TGCAGCGCCGGGACTTCCAGCACAGATACGCAGTATTTT
few,TRBV7-3,TRBJ2-1,.,CASRSTAGAIDEQFF,TGTGCCAGCAGGTCAACGGCAGGGGCTATCGATGAGCAGTTCTTC
few,TRBV7-2,TRBJ1-2,.,CASSLGGGKGYGYTF,TGTGCCAGCAGCTTAGGGGGAGGGAAAGGATATGGCTACACCTTC
.,TRBV4-1,TRBJ2-6,.,CASSQDLIVRGRSGANVLTF,TGCGCCAGCAGCCAAGATCTGATTGTACGGGGACGGTCTGGGGCCAACGTCCTGACTTTC
.,TRBV18,TRBJ1-1,.,CASSPSGQVNTEAFF,TGTGCCAGCTCACCAAGCGGGCAAGTGAACACTGAAGCTTTCTTT
.,TRBV10-3,TRBJ1-5,.,CAISDLGDSNQPQHF,TGTGCCATCAGTGATCTTGGGGATAGCAATCAGCCCCAGCATTTT
.,TRBV29-1,TRBJ2-3,.,CSVELRSTDTQYF,TGCAGCGTTGAGTTGCGGTCCACAGATACGCAGTATTTT
few,TRBV25-1,TRBJ2-2,TRBD2,CASSDLAGGLELFF,TGTGCCAGCAGTGACCTAGCGGGAGGGTTGGAGCTGTTTTTT